A selection of T cell receptor beta chains follows, all from one sample in a study of CD8 T cells in Susac syndrome. Via MiXCR, TCRdb re-called the immunoSEQ multiplex PCR reads, giving one row per CDR3 protein. The sample has under 200,000 distinct CDR3 sequences, approximately 94% seen once. The sample consisted of CD4+ T cells from PBMCs. The source is a human donor with Susac syndrome. The CDR3 runs from the conserved cysteine through the conserved F or W. Fields, in order: V gene, clone size, J gene, CDR3 length, D gene, CDR3 protein, CDR3 DNA. A D gene is named only where the DNA matches it firmly. A row's size may be missing; if present it is once, few, many or a size class.

TRBV20-1	.	TRBJ2-1	15	TRBD2	CSARSRREAGNEQFF	TGCAGTGCTAGAAGCCGGCGGGAGGCTGGGAATGAGCAGTTCTTC
TRBV20-1	.	TRBJ2-2	15	TRBD2	CSARTSGRAAGELFF	TGCAGTGCAAGGACTAGCGGGAGGGCCGCCGGGGAGCTGTTTTTT
TRBV7-9	.	TRBJ1-1	15	.	CASSHWDPLNTEAFF	TGTGCCAGCAGCCATTGGGACCCGTTGAACACTGAAGCTTTCTTT
TRBV5-4	.	TRBJ2-5	14	TRBD2	CASSPGGGQETQYF	TGTGCCAGCAGCCCTGGCGGGGGGCAAGAGACCCAGTACTTC
TRBV5-4	.	TRBJ2-3	17	TRBD2	CASSGEGSGRLTDTQYF	TGTGCCAGCAGCGGGGAGGGTAGCGGGAGATTGACAGATACGCAGTATTTT
TRBV28	.	TRBJ2-7	15	TRBD2	CASSPGTSGTYEQYF	TGTGCCAGCAGTCCAGGGACTAGCGGTACCTACGAGCAGTACTTC
TRBV4-3	.	TRBJ2-5	15	.	CASSTSLAEQETQYF	TGCGCCAGCAGCACCTCTTTAGCGGAGCAAGAGACCCAGTACTTC
TRBV23-1	.	TRBJ1-3	15	.	CASSQSGQTGNTIYF	TGCGCCAGCAGTCAATCAGGACAGACAGGAAACACCATATATTTT
TRBV20-1	.	TRBJ2-6	14	.	CSASEGSGANVLTF	TGCAGTGCTTCTGAGGGCTCTGGGGCCAACGTCCTGACTTTC
TRBV2	once	TRBJ2-7	13	.	CASSEGRNYEQYF	TGTGCCAGCAGTGAAGGTCGGAACTACGAGCAGTACTTC
TRBV5-4	.	TRBJ1-4	15	.	CASSLKDSPNEKLFF	TGTGCCAGCAGCTTAAAGGACAGCCCAAATGAAAAACTGTTTTTT
TRBV7-2	.	TRBJ2-5	15	.	CASSLADRGGGTQYF	TGTGCCAGCAGCTTAGCCGATAGGGGAGGTGGGACCCAGTACTTC
TRBV18	once	TRBJ1-2	15	.	CASSPQVGGNYGYTF	TGTGCCAGCTCACCACAGGTCGGAGGGAACTATGGCTACACCTTC
TRBV30	.	TRBJ2-1	14	TRBD2	CAWRIAGYYNEQFF	TGTGCCTGGAGAATAGCGGGGTACTACAATGAGCAGTTCTTC
TRBV20-1	.	TRBJ2-5	14	.	CSASGNLRQETQYF	TGCAGTGCTAGTGGAAACCTCCGCCAAGAGACCCAGTACTTC
TRBV3-1	.	TRBJ1-6	17	.	CASSLETTASYNSPLHF	TGTGCCAGCAGCCTAGAAACGACGGCCTCCTATAATTCACCCCTCCACTTT
TRBV7-9	.	TRBJ2-3	15	TRBD2	CASSQFAGDGDTQYF	TGTGCCAGCAGCCAGTTCGCGGGAGATGGCGATACGCAGTATTTT
TRBV6-4	.	TRBJ2-2	14	.	CASSDSGNTGELFF	TGTGCCAGCAGTGACTCAGGGAACACCGGGGAGCTGTTTTTT
TRBV29-1	.	TRBJ1-1	13	TRBD1	CSVRDRVNTEAFF	TGCAGCGTAAGGGACAGGGTCAACACTGAAGCTTTCTTT
TRBV28	.	TRBJ1-5	14	.	CASSLEGAVQPQHF	TGTGCCAGCAGTTTAGAGGGAGCCGTCCAGCCCCAGCATTTT
TRBV24-1	.	TRBJ1-2	13	TRBD1	CATSDTDREGYTF	TGTGCCACCAGTGATACGGACAGGGAGGGCTACACCTTC
TRBV5-4	.	TRBJ2-6	18	TRBD1	CASSSSRTGFPGANVLTF	TGTGCCAGCAGCTCGTCCCGGACAGGGTTCCCTGGGGCCAACGTCCTGACTTTC
TRBV28	.	TRBJ2-1	14	TRBD2	CATYSGSSYNEQFF	TGTGCCACCTACAGCGGGAGCTCCTACAATGAGCAGTTCTTC
TRBV6-2/TRBV6-3	.	TRBJ1-5	14	.	CASSTPDEWQPQHF	TGTGCCAGCAGTACCCCGGACGAGTGGCAGCCCCAGCATTTT
TRBV20-1	.	TRBJ1-5	14	TRBD1	CSARTGGSSQPQHF	TGCAGTGCTAGAACAGGGGGCTCAAGTCAGCCCCAGCATTTT
TRBV14	once	TRBJ2-2	12	.	CASSQGARELFF	TGTGCCAGCAGCCAAGGTGCCAGGGAGCTGTTTTTT
TRBV18	.	TRBJ1-2	14	.	CASSRTEGDYGYTF	TGTGCCAGCTCACGGACAGAAGGGGACTATGGCTACACCTTC
TRBV5-4	.	TRBJ2-3	17	TRBD2	CASSSWTSGGRTDTQYF	TGTGCCAGCAGCTCCTGGACTAGCGGGGGACGCACAGATACGCAGTATTTT
TRBV20-1	.	TRBJ1-2	12	.	CSARVSPYGYTF	TGCAGTGCTAGAGTCAGTCCCTATGGCTACACCTTC
TRBV20-1	.	TRBJ2-3	15	TRBD1	CSARDHRGPTDTQYF	TGCAGTGCTAGAGACCACAGGGGGCCTACAGATACGCAGTATTTT
TRBV3-1	.	TRBJ2-7	13	.	CASRSQGGYEQYF	TGTGCCAGCAGGTCGCAGGGAGGCTACGAGCAGTACTTC